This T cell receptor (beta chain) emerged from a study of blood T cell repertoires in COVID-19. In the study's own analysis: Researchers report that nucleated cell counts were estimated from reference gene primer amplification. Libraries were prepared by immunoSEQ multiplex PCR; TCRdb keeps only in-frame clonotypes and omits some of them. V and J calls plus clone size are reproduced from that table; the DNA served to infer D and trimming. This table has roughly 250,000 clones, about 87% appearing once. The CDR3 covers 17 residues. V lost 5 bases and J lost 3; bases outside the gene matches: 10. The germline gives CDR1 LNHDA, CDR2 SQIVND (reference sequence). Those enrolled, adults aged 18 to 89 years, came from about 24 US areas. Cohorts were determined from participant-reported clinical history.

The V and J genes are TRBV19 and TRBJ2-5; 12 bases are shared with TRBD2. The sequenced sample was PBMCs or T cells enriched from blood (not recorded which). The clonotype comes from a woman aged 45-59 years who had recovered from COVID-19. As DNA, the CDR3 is TGTGCCAGTAGTGGGCTAGCGGGAGGGCCCGGCAAAGAGACCCAGTACTTC. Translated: CASSGLAGGPGKETQYF.